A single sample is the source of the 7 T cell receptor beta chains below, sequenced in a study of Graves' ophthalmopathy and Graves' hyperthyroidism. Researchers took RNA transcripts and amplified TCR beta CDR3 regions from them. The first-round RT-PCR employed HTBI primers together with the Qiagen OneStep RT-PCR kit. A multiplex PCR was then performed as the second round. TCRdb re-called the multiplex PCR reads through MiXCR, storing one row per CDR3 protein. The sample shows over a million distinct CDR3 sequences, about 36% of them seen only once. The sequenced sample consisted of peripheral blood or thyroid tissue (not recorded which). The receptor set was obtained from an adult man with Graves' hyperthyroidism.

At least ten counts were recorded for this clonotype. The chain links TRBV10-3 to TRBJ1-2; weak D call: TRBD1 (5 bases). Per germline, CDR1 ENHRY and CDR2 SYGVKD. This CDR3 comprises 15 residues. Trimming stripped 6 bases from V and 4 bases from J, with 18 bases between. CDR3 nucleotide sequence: TGTGCCATCAGGGGGTGGGGACCCCCCCTCTATGGCTACACCTTC. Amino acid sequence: CAIRGWGPPLYGYTF.

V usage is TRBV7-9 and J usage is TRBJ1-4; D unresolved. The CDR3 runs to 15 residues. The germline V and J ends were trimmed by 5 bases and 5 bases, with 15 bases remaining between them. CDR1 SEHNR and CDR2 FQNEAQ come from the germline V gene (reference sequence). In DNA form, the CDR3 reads TGTGCCAGCAGCCAAGGAGGGAGCGGGAATGAAAAACTGTTTTTT. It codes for CASSQGGSGNEKLFF. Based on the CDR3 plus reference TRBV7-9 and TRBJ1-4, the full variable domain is DTGVSQNPRHKITKRGQNVTFRCDPISEHNRLYWYRQTLGQGPEFLTYFQNEAQLEKSRLLSDRFSAERPKGSFSTLEIQRTEQGDSAMYLCASSQGGSGNEKLFFGSGTQLSVL.

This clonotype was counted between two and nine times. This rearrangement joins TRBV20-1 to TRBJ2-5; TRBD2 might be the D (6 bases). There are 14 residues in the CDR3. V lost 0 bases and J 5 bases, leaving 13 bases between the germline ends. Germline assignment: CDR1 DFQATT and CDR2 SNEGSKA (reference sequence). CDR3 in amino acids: CSARDLRGWETQYF. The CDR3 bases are TGCAGTGCTAGAGATCTCCGGGGGTGGGAGACCCAGTACTTC.

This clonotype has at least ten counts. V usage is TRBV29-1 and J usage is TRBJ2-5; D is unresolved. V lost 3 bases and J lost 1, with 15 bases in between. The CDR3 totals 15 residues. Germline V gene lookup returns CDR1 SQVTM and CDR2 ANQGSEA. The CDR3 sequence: CSVDWLSSSQETQYF. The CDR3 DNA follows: TGCAGCGTTGATTGGCTCAGTTCGTCCCAAGAGACCCAGTACTTC.

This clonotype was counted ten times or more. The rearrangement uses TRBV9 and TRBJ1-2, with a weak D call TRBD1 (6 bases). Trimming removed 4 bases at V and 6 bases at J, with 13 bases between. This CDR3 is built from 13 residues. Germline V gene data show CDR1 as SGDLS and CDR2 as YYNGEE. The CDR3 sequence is CASSTRNRDGYTF. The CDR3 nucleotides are TGTGCCAGCAGCACCAGGAACAGGGATGGCTACACCTTC. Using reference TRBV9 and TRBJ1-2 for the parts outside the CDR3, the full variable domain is DSGVTQTPKHLITATGQRVTLRCSPRSGDLSVYWYQQSLDQGLQFLIQYYNGEERAKGNILERFSAQQFPDLHSELNLSSLELGDSALYFCASSTRNRDGYTFGSGTRLTVV.

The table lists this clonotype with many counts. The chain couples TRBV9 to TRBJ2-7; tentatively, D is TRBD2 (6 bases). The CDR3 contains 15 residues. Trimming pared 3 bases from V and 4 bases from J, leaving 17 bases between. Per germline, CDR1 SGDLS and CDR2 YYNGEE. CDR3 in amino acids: CASSGGDAGGYEQYF. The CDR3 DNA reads TGTGCCAGCAGCGGCGGGGACGCCGGGGGTTACGAGCAGTACTTC.

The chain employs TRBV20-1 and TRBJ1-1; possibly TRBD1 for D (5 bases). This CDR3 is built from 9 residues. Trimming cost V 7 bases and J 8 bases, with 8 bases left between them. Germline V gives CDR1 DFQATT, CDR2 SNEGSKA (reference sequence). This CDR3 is CSGGLEAFF. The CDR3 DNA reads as TGCAGTGGGGGCCTAGAAGCTTTCTTT.